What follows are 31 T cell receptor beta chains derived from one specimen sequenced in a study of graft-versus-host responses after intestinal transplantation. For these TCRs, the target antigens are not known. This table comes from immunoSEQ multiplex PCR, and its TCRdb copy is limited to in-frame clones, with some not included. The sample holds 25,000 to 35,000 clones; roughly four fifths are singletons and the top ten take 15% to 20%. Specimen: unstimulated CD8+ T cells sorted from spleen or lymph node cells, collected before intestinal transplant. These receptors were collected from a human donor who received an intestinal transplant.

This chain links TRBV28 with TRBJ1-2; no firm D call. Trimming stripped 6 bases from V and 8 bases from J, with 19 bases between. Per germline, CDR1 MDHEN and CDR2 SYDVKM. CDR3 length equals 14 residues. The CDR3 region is CASSPSSGPGGYTF. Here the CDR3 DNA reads TGTGCCAGCAGCCCTTCGAGCGGTCCGGGAGGCTACACCTTC.

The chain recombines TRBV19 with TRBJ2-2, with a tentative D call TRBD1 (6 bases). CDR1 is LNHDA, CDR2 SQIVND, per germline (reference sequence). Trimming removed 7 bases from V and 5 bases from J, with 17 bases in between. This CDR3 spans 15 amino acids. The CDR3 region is CASKGMGAVTGELFF. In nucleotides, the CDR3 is TGTGCCAGTAAGGGTATGGGGGCGGTGACCGGGGAGCTGTTTTTT.

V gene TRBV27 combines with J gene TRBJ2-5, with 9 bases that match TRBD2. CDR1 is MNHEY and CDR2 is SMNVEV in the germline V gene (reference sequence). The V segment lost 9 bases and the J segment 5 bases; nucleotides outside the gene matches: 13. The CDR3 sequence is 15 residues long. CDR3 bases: TGTGCCAGACCCACTTCGGGACTAGCCCACGAGACCCAGTACTTC. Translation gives CARPTSGLAHETQYF.

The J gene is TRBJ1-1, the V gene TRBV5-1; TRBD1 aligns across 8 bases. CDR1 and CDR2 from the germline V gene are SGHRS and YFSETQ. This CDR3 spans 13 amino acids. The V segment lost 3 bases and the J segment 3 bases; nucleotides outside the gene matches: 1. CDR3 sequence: CASSWDRYTEAFF. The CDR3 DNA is TGCGCCAGCAGCTGGGACAGGTACACTGAAGCTTTCTTT.

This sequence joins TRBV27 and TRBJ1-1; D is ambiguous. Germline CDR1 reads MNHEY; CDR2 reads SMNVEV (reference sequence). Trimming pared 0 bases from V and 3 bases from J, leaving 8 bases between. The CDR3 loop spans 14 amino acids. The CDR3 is CASSLSSGYTEAFF. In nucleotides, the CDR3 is TGTGCCAGCAGTTTATCGTCCGGGTACACTGAAGCTTTCTTT.

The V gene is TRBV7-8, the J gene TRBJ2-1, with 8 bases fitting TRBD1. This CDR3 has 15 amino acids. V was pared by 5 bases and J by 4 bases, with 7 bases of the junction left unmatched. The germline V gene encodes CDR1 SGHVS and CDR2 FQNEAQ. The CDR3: CASSTGQGPYNEQFF. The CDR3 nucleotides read TGTGCCAGCAGCACTGGACAGGGACCTTACAATGAGCAGTTCTTC.

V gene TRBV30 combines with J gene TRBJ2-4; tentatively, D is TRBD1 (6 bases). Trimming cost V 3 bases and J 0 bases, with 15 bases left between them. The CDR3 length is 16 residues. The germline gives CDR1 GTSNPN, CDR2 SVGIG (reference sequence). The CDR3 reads CAWRTRGPIAKNIQYF. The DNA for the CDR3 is TGTGCCTGGAGAACCAGGGGTCCTATAGCCAAAAACATTCAGTACTTC.

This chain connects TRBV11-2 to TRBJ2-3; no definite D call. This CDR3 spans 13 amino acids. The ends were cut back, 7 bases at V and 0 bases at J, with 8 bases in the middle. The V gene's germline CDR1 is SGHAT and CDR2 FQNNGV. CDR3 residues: CASTGLSTDTQYF. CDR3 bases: TGTGCCAGCACGGGTCTTAGCACAGATACGCAGTATTTT.

The CDR3 protein is CASDDGGNEQFF. CDR3 DNA sequence: TGTGCCAGCGACGACGGGGGGAATGAGCAGTTCTTC. The J gene is TRBJ2-1, the V gene TRBV6-5; 7 bases map to TRBD2. Trimming at V came to 8 bases and at J to 7 bases, leaving 5 bases not matched to a gene. The germline V gene encodes CDR1 MNHEY and CDR2 SVGAGI. The CDR3 is 12 residues long.

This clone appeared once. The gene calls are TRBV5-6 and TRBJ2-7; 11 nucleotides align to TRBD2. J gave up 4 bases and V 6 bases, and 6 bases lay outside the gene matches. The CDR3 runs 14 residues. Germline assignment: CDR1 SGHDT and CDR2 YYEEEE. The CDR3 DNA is TGTGCCAGCAATCCGGGACTAGCGGATTACGAGCAGTACTTC. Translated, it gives CASNPGLADYEQYF.

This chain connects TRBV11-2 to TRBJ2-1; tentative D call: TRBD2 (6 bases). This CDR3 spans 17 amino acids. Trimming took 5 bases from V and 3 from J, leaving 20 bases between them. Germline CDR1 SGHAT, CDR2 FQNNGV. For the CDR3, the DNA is TGTGCCAGCAGCCCAATGGAATGGAGGGCCTTCTACAATGAGCAGTTCTTC. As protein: CASSPMEWRAFYNEQFF.

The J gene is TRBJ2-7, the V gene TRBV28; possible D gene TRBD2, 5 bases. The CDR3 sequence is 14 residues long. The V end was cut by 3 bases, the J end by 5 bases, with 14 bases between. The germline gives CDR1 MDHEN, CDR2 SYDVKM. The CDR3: CASSFTIQEDEQYF. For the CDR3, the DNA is TGTGCCAGCAGTTTTACCATCCAGGAGGACGAGCAGTACTTC.

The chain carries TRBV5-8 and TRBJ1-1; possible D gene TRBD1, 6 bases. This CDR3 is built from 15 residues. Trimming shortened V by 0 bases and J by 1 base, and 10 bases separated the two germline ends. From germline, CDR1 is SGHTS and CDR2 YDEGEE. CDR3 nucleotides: TGTGCCAGCAGCTTGGGAGCGACAGGGAACACTGAAGCTTTCTTT. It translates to CASSLGATGNTEAFF. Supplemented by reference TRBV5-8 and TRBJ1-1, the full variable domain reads EAGVTQSPTHLIKTRGQQATLRCSPISGHTSVYWYQQALGLGLQFLLWYDEGEERNRGNFPPRFSGRQFPNYSSELNVNALELEDSALYLCASSLGATGNTEAFFGQGTRLTVV.

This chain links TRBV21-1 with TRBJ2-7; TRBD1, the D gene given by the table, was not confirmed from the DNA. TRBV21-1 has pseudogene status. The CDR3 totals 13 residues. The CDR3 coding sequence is TGTGCCAACCCGACAGGGGGCGCGTACGAGCAGTACTTC. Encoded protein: CANPTGGAYEQYF.

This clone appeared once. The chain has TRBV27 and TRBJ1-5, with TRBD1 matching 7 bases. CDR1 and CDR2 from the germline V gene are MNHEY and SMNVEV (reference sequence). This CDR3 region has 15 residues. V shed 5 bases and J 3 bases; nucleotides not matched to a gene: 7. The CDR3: CASSPGTDLNQPQHF. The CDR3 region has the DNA TGTGCCAGCAGTCCCGGGACAGATCTCAATCAGCCCCAGCATTTT.

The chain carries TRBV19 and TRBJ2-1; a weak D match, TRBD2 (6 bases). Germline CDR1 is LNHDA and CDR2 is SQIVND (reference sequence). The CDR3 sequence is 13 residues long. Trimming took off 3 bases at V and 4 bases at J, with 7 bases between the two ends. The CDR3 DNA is TGTGCCAGTAGTATTCGGGGGTACAATGAGCAGTTCTTC. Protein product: CASSIRGYNEQFF.

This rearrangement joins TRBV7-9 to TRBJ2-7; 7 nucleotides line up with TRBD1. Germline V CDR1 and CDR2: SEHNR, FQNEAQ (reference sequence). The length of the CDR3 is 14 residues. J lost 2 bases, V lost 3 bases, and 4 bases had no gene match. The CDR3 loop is CASSFTGATYEQYF. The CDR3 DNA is TGTGCCAGCAGCTTCACAGGGGCCACCTACGAGCAGTACTTC.

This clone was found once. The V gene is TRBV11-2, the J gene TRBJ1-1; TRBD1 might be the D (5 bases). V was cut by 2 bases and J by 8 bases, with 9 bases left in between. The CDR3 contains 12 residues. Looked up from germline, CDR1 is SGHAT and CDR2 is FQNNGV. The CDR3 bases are TGTGCCAGCAGCTTACGGGGGGGGGAAGCTTTCTTT. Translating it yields CASSLRGGEAFF.

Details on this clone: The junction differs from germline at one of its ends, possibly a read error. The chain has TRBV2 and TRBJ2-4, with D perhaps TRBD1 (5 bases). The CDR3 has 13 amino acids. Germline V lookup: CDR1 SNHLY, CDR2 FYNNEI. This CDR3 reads CMVTVLAKNIQYF. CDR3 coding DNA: TGCATGGTGACAGTTCTAGCCAAAAACATTCAGTACTTC.

CDR3 DNA: TGTGCCAGCAGCACCAGTAGGGGGATGGCCAAAAACATTCAGTACTTC. Its translation: CASSTSRGMAKNIQYF. This chain uses TRBV7-9 with TRBJ2-4, with D tentatively TRBD1 (6 bases). Germline loops: CDR1 SEHNR, CDR2 FQNEAQ (reference sequence). Trimming cost V 5 bases and J 1 base, with 15 bases left between them. The CDR3 totals 16 residues.

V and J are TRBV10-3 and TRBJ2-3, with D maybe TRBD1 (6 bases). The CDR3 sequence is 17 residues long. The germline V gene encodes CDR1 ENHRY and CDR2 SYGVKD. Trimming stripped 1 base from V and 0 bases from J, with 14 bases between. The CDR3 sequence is CAISEFPGTQSTDTQYF. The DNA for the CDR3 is TGTGCCATCAGTGAGTTCCCCGGGACACAGAGCACAGATACGCAGTATTTT.

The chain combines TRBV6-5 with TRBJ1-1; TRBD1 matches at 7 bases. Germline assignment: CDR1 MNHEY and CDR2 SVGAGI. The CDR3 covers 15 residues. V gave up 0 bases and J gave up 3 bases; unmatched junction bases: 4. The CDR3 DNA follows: TGTGCCAGCAGTTACTCAGGGGGCGCGGACACTGAAGCTTTCTTT. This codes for CASSYSGGADTEAFF.

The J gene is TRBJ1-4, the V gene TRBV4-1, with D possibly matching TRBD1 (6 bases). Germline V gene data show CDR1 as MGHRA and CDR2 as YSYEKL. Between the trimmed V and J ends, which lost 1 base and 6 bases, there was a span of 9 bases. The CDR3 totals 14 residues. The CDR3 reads CASSQAEGDEKLFF. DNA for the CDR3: TGCGCCAGCAGCCAAGCAGAGGGGGATGAAAAACTGTTTTTT.

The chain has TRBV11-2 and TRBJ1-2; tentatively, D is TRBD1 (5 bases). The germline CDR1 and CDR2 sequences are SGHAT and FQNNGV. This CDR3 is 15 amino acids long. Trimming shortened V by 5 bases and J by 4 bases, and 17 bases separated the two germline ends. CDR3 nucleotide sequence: TGTGCCAGCAGCCTACCTGGCAGGGTAGGCTATGGCTACACCTTC. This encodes CASSLPGRVGYGYTF.

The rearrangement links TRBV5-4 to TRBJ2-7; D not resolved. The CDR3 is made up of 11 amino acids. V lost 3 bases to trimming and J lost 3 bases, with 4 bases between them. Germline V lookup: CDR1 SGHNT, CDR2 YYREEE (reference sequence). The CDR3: CASSSNYEQYF. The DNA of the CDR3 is TGTGCCAGCAGCTCCAACTACGAGCAGTACTTC.

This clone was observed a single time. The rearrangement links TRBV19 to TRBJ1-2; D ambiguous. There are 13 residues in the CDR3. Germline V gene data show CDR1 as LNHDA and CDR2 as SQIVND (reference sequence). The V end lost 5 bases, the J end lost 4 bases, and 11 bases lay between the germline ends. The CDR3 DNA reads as TGTGCCAGTAGTGCGAGTAAAGCCTATGGCTACACCTTC. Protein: CASSASKAYGYTF.

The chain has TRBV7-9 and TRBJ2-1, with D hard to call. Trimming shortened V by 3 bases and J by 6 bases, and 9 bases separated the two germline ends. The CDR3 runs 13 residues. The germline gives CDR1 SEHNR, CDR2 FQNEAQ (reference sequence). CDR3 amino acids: CASSFDTANEQFF. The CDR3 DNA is TGTGCCAGCAGCTTTGATACTGCCAATGAGCAGTTCTTC.

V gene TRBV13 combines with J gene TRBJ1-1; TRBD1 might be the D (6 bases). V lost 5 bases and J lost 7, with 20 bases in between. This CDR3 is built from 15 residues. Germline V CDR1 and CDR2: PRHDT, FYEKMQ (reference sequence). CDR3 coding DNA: TGTGCCAGCAGCCCCCGCGGAACAGGGACGGTTGAAGCTTTCTTT. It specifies CASSPRGTGTVEAFF.

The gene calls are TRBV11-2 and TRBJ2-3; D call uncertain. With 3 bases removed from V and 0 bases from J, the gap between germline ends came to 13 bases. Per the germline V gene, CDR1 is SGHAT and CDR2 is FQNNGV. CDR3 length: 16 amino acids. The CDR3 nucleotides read TGTGCCAGCAGCTTCTTTTCCTTCTCTAGCACAGATACGCAGTATTTT. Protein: CASSFFSFSSTDTQYF.

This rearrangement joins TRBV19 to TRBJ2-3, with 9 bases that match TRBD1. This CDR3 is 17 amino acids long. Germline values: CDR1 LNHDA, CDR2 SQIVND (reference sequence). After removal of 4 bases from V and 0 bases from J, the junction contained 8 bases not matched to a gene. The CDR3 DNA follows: TGTGCCAGTAGTACAGACACAGGGGGCTTTAGCACAGATACGCAGTATTTT. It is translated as CASSTDTGGFSTDTQYF.

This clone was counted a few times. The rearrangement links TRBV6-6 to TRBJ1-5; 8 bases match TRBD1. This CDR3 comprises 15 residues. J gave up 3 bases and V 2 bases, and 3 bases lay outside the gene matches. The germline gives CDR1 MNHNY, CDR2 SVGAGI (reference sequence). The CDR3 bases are TGTGCCAGCAGTTACGAGGGACAGGACAATCAGCCCCAGCATTTT. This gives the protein CASSYEGQDNQPQHF.